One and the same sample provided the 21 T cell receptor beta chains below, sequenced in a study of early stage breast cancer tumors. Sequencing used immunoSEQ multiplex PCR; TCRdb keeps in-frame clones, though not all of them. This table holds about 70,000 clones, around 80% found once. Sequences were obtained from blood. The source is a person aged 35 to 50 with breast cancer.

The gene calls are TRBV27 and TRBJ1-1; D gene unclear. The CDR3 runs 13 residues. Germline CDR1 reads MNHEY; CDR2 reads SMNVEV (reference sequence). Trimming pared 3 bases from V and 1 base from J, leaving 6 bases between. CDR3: CASSFRKNTEAFF. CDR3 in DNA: TGTGCCAGCAGTTTTCGTAAGAACACTGAAGCTTTCTTT.

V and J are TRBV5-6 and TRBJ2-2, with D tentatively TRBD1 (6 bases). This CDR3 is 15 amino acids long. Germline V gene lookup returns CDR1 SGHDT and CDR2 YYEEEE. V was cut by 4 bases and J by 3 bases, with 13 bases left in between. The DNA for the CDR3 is TGTGCCAGCAGCCCGGGACATCTAGACACCGGGGAGCTGTTTTTT. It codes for CASSPGHLDTGELFF.

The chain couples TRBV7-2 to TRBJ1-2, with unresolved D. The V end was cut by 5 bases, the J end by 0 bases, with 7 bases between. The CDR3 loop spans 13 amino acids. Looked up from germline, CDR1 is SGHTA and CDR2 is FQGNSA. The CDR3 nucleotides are TGTGCCAGCAGCCGTGATACTAACTATGGCTACACCTTC. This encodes CASSRDTNYGYTF.

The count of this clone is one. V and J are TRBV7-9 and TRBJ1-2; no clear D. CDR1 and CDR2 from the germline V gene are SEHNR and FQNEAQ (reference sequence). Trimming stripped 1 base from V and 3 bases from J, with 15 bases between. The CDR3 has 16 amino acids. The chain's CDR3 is CASSLGGQVAYYGYTF. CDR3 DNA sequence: TGTGCCAGCAGCTTAGGCGGGCAGGTTGCGTACTATGGCTACACCTTC.

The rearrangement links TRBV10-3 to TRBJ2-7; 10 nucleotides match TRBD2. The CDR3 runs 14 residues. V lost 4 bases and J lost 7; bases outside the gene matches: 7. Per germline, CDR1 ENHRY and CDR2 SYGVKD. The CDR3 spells CAISGDPSGGEQYF. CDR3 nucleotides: TGTGCCATCAGTGGAGACCCTAGCGGGGGTGAGCAGTACTTC.

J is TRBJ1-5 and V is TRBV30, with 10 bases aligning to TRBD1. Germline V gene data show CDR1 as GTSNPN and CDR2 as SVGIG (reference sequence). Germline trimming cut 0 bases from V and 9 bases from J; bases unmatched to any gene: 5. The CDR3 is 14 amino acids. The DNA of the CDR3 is TGTGCCTGGAGTGTAGACAGGGGGCTTTGGCCCCAGCATTTT. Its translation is CAWSVDRGLWPQHF. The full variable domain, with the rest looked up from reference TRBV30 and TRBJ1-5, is SQTIHQWPATLVQPVGSPLSLECTVEGTSNPNLYWYRQAAGRGLQLLFYSVGIGQISSEVPQNLSASRPQDRQFILSSKKLLLSDSGFYLCAWSVDRGLWPQHFGDGTRLSIL.

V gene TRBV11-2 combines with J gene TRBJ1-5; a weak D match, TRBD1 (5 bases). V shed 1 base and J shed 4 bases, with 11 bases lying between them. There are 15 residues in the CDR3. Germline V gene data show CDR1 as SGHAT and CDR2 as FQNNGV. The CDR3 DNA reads TGTGCCAGCAGCTTAGGGGGACGGGTTAATCAGCCCCAGCATTTT. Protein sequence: CASSLGGRVNQPQHF. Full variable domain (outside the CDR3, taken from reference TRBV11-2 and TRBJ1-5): EAGVAQSPRYKIIEKRQSVAFWCNPISGHATLYWYQQILGQGPKLLIQFQNNGVVDDSQLPKDRFSAERLKGVDSTLKIQPAKLEDSAVYLCASSLGGRVNQPQHFGDGTRLSIL.

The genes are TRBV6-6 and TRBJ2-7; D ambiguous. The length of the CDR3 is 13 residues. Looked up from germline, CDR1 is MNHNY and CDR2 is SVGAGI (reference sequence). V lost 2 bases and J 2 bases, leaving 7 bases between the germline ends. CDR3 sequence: CASSYGTTYEQYF. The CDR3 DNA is TGTGCCAGCAGTTACGGTACAACCTACGAGCAGTACTTC.

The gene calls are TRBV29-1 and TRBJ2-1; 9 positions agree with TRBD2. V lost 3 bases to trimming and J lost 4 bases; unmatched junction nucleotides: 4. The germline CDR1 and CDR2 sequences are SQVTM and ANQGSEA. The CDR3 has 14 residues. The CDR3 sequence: CSVDVSGSYNEQFF. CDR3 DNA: TGCAGCGTTGATGTTAGCGGGAGTTACAATGAGCAGTTCTTC.

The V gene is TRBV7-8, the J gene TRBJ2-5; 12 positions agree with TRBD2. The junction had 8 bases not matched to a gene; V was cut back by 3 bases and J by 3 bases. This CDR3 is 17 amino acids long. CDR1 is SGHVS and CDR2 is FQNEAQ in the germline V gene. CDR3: CASSFQPRTSGKETQYF. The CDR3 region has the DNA TGTGCCAGCAGCTTCCAGCCCCGGACTAGCGGGAAAGAGACCCAGTACTTC.

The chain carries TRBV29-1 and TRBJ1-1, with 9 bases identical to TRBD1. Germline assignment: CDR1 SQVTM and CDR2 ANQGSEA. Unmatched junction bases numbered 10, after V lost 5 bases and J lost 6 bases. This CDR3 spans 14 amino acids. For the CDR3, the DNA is TGCAGCGTTAAGACCGGGACAGGGCCCCCTGAAGCTTTCTTT. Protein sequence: CSVKTGTGPPEAFF.

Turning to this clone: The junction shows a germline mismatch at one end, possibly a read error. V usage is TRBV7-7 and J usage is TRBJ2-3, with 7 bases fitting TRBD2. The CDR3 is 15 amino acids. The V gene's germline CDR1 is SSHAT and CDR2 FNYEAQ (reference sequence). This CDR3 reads CASSLGRADTDTQYF. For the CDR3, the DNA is TGTGCTAGCAGCTTAGGGAGGGCGGACACAGATACGCAGTATTTT. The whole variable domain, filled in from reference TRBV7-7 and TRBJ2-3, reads GAGVSQSPRYKVTKRGQDVTLRCDPISSHATLYWYQQALGQGPEFLTYFNYEAQPDKSGLPSDRFSAERPEGSISTLTIQRTEQRDSAMYRCASSLGRADTDTQYFGPGTRLTVL.

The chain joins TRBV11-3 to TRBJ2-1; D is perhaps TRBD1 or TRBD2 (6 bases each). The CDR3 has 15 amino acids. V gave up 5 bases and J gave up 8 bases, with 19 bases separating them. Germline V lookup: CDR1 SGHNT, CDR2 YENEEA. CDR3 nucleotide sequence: TGTGCCAGCAGCCCAACGGGGGCAGGCGGATATGAGCAGTTCTTC. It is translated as CASSPTGAGGYEQFF.

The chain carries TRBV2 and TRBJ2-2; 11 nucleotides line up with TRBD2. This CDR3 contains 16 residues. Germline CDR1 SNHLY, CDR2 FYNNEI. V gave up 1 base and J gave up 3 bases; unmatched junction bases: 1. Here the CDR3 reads CASSEVLAGDTGELFF. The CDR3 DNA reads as TGTGCCAGCAGTGAAGTACTAGCGGGAGACACCGGGGAGCTGTTTTTT.

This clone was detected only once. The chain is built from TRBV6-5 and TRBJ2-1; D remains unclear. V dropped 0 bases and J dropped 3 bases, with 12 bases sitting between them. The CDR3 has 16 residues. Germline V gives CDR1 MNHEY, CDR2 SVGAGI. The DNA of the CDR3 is TGTGCCAGCAGTTACTCGGGCCAGCCCTTCTACAATGAGCAGTTCTTC. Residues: CASSYSGQPFYNEQFF.

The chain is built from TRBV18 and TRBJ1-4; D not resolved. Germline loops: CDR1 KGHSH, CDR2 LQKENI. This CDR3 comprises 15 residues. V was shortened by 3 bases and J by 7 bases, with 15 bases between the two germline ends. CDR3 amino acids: CASSPDTFEIEKLFF. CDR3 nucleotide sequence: TGTGCCAGCTCACCTGACACCTTTGAAATTGAAAAACTGTTTTTT.

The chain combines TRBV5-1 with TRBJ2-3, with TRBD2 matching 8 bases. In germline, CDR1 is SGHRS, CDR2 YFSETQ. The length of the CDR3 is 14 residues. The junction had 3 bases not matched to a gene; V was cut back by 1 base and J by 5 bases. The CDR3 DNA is TGCGCCAGCAGCTTGCTGGGACTAGTAGATACGCAGTATTTT. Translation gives CASSLLGLVDTQYF. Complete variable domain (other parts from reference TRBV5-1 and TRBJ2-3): KAGVTQTPRYLIKTRGQQVTLSCSPISGHRSVSWYQQTPGQGLQFLFEYFSETQRNKGNFPGRFSGRQFSNSRSEMNVSTLELGDSALYLCASSLLGLVDTQYFGPGTRLTVL.

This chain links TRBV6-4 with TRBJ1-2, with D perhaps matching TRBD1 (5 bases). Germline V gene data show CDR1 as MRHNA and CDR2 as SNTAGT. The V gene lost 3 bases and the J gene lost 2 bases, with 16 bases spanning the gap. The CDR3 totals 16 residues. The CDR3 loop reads CASSEGVGDLNYGYTF. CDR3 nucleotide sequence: TGTGCCAGCAGTGAGGGAGTAGGGGACCTAAACTATGGCTACACCTTC.

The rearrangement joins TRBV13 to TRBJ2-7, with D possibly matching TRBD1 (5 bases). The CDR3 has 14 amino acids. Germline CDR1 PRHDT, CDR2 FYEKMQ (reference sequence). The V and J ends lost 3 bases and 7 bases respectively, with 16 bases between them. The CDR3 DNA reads TGTGCCAGCAGCTTTAGGGGTGGAGTTTTGGAGCAGTACTTC. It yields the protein CASSFRGGVLEQYF.

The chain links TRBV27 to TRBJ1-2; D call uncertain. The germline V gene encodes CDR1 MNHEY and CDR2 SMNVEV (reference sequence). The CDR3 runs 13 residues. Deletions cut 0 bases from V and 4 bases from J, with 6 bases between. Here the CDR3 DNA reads TGTGCCAGCAGTTTATCAAGGGTCTATGGCTACACCTTC. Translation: CASSLSRVYGYTF.

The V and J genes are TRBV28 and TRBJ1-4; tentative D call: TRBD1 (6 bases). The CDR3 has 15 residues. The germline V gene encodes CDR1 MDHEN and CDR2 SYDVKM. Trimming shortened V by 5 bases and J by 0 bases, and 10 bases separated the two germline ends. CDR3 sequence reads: CASSVRQATNEKLFF. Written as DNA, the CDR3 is TGTGCCAGCAGTGTGCGACAGGCAACTAATGAAAAACTGTTTTTT.